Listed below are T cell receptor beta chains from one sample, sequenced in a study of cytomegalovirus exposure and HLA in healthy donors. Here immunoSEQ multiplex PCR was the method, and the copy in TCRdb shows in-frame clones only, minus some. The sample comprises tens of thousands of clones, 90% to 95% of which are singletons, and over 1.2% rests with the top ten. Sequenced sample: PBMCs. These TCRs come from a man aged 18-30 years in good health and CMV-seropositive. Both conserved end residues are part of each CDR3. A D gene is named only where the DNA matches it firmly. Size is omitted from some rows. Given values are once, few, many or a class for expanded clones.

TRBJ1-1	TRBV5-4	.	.	CASSLLGGAQYEAFF	TGTGCCAGCAGCTTACTAGGGGGGGCCCAGTATGAAGCTTTCTTT
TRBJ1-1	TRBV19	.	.	CASSRQTWGGMNTEAFF	TGTGCCAGTAGCCGACAGACCTGGGGTGGGATGAACACTGAAGCTTTCTTT
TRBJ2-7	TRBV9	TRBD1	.	CASSPGTVPYYEQYF	TGTGCCAGCAGCCCAGGGACAGTCCCTTACTACGAGCAGTACTTC
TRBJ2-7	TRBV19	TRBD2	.	CASDSSGREYEQYF	TGTGCCAGCGACTCTAGCGGGAGAGAATACGAGCAGTACTTC
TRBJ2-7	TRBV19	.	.	CASSMGQGYEQYF	TGTGCCAGTAGTATGGGTCAGGGATACGAGCAGTACTTC
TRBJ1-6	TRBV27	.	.	CASSLNRGNSPLHF	TGTGCCAGCAGTTTGAATAGGGGAAATTCACCCCTCCACTTT
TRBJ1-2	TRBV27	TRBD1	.	CASSSWDRSYGYTF	TGTGCCAGCAGTTCCTGGGACAGGAGCTATGGCTACACCTTC
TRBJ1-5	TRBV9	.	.	CASSHTGVNQPQHF	TGTGCCAGCAGCCACACCGGGGTGAATCAGCCCCAGCATTTT
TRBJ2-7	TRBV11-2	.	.	CASSLEGGDEQYF	TGTGCCAGCAGCTTAGAAGGGGGAGACGAGCAGTACTTC
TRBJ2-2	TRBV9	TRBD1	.	CASSPKTGTGRTGELFF	TGTGCCAGCAGCCCCAAAACCGGGACAGGGCGGACCGGGGAGCTGTTTTTT
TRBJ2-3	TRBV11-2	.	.	CASSLVGGPDTQYF	TGTGCCAGCAGCTTAGTGGGGGGGCCCGATACGCAGTATTTT
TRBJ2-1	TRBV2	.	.	CASLLGRDNEQFF	TGTGCCAGCTTATTGGGGCGAGACAATGAGCAGTTCTTC
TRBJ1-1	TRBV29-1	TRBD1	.	CSVSTGGATEAFF	TGCAGCGTTTCGACAGGGGGGGCCACTGAAGCTTTCTTT
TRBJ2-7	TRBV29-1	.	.	CSVEAGGASYEQYF	TGCAGCGTTGAAGCGGGCGGGGCGTCCTACGAGCAGTACTTC
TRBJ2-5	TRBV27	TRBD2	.	CASKRDGSMQETQYF	TGTGCCAGCAAGCGGGACGGGAGTATGCAAGAGACCCAGTACTTC
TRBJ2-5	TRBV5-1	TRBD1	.	CASSLGTGGETQYF	TGCGCCAGCAGCTTGGGGACAGGGGGAGAGACCCAGTACTTC
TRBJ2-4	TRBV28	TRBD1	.	CASSLWDRGNIQYF	TGTGCCAGCAGTTTATGGGACAGGGGGAACATTCAGTACTTC
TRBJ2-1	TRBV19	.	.	CASTNTRRGNEQFF	TGTGCCAGTACTAATACGCGAAGGGGGAATGAGCAGTTCTTC
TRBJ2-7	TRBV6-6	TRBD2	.	CASSSPGTTSYEQYF	TGTGCCAGCAGCTCCCCCGGGACTACCTCCTACGAGCAGTACTTC
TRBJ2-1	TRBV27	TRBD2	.	CASSQGLAGGSEQFF	TGTGCCAGCAGTCAAGGACTAGCGGGGGGTAGTGAGCAGTTCTTC
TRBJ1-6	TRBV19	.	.	CASSIGGISNSPLHF	TGTGCCAGTAGTATTGGAGGGATTTCGAATTCACCCCTCCACTTT
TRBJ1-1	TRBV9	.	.	CASSVGTSMNTEAFF	TGTGCCAGCAGCGTAGGGACATCCATGAACACTGAAGCTTTCTTT
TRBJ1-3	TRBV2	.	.	CASSSRRSAGNTIYF	TGTGCCAGCAGTTCCCGGAGGTCAGCCGGAAACACCATATATTTT
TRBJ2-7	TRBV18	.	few	CASSRSGQTSYEQYF	TGTGCCAGCTCACGATCGGGTCAGACGAGCTACGAGCAGTACTTC
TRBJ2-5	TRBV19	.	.	CASSIRGQETQYF	TGTGCCAGTAGTATAAGGGGCCAAGAGACCCAGTACTTC
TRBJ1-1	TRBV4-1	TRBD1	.	CASSQGPGQNEAFF	TGCGCCAGCAGCCAAGGTCCGGGACAGAATGAAGCTTTCTTT
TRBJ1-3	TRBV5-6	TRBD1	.	CASSPVRTGRNTIYF	TGTGCCAGCAGCCCCGTCCGGACAGGGAGAAACACCATATATTTT
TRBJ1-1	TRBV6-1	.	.	CASSALTGRTEAFF	TGTGCCAGCAGTGCACTCACAGGGCGCACTGAAGCTTTCTTT
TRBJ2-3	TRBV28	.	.	CASSLKRASTDTQYF	TGTGCCAGTTCCTTAAAGCGGGCCAGCACAGATACGCAGTATTTT
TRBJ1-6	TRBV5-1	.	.	CASSLDGGYNSPLHF	TGCGCCAGCAGCTTGGATGGGGGGTATAATTCACCCCTCCACTTT
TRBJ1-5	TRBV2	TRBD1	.	CASGQEGHQPQHF	TGTGCCAGCGGACAGGAGGGGCATCAGCCCCAGCATTTT
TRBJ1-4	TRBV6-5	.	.	CASSYLGAGELFF	TGTGCCAGCAGTTACCTGGGGGCGGGGGAACTGTTTTTT
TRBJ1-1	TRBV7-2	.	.	CASSLGAGAVGTEAFF	TGTGCCAGCAGCTTAGGTGCGGGGGCGGTAGGCACTGAAGCTTTCTTT
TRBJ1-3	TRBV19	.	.	CASSTKLWREHTIYF	TGTGCCAGTAGTACGAAATTGTGGAGGGAACACACCATATATTTT
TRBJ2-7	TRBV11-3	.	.	CASSLERVRSYEQYF	TGTGCCAGCAGCTTAGAACGGGTGAGGTCCTACGAGCAGTACTTC
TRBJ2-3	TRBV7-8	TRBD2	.	CASSLSGRASDTQYF	TGTGCCAGCAGCTTAAGCGGGAGGGCCTCAGATACGCAGTATTTT
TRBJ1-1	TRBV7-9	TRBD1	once	CASSTGTGRAFF	TGTGCCAGCAGCACCGGGACAGGGAGAGCTTTCTTT
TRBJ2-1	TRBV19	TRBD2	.	CASSSTAGGRYNEQFF	TGTGCCAGTAGTTCGACCGCGGGAGGGCGGTACAATGAGCAGTTCTTC
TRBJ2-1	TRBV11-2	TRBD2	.	CASSSPSGRSSYNEQFF	TGTGCCAGCAGCTCACCTAGCGGGAGAAGCTCCTACAATGAGCAGTTCTTC
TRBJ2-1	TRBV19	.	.	CASTTWESNYNEQFF	TGTGCCAGTACTACGTGGGAGAGCAACTACAATGAGCAGTTCTTC
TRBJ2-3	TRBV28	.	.	CASSLGIGRATDTQYF	TGTGCCAGCAGTTTAGGGATTGGGCGGGCTACAGATACGCAGTATTTT
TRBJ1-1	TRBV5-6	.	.	CASKPTGSRGTEAFF	TGTGCCAGCAAGCCCACGGGGTCTCGGGGCACTGAAGCTTTCTTT
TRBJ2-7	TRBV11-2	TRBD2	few	CASSVGDSGSSYEQYF	TGTGCCAGCAGTGTAGGGGATAGCGGGAGCTCCTACGAGCAGTACTTC
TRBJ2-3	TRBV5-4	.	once	CASSSRGDTQYF	TGTGCCAGCAGCTCCAGGGGAGATACGCAGTATTTT
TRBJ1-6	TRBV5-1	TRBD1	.	CASSGRTGPYNSPLHF	TGCGCCAGCAGCGGCCGGACAGGCCCCTATAATTCACCCCTCCACTTT
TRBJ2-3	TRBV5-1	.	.	CASRRVSSLGTQYF	TGCGCCAGCAGGCGGGTCTCCTCCCTAGGTACGCAGTATTTT
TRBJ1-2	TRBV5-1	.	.	CASRPDPGGYTF	TGCGCCAGCAGACCCGACCCGGGGGGCTACACCTTC
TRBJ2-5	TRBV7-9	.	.	CASRTGTGQETQYF	TGTGCCAGCAGGACAGGGACTGGCCAAGAGACCCAGTACTTC
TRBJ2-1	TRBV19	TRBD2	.	CASSLLAGRANEQFF	TGTGCCAGTAGCCTCCTAGCGGGAAGAGCCAATGAGCAGTTCTTC